The clone carrying this TCR beta chain was detected only a few times. Its antigen is still unknown. The sample is drawn from a study of CD8 T cells in ankylosing spondylitis. Overall study findings and caveats: Reported data indicate significant enrichment of disease-linked clones within matched ankylosing spondylitis synovial fluid. A motif of 7 to 9 highly homologous TCR beta variants was seen as apparently characteristic of ankylosing spondylitis blood.

The CDR3 totals 14 residues. Germline lookup yields CDR1 SNHLY and CDR2 FYNNEI. Trimming removed 6 bases from V and 2 bases from J, with 14 bases in between. TCRdb ran MiXCR on the 5' RACE reads and lists one entry per CDR3 protein. The data show 220,000 or so distinct CDR3 sequences, approximately 20% seen once. V is TRBV2 and J is TRBJ2-7; perhaps TRBD2 as D (6 bases). Source material: blood, either unsorted or a sorted T cell fraction (not recorded which). This sequence was found in a male donor with ankylosing spondylitis. The CDR3 sequence is CASRTSGGPYEQYF. CDR3 nucleotides: TGTGCCAGCAGAACCTCCGGGGGTCCCTACGAGCAGTACTTC.